This T cell receptor (beta chain) was obtained from a study of shared clonotypes between healthy human individuals. Study information: Aged 18 to 49, the donors were two women and a few men.

Naive CD8 cells, CD45RO-negative and positively selected for CCR7, excluded terminally differentiated effector memory CD45RA+ cells. Each donor was a Caucasian adult residing in Nashville, Tennessee. Once extracted for a subset, genomic DNA was divided evenly among several immunoSEQ plates. In the original workflow: Quality scores were absent from the junction-only immunoSEQ sequences, so filtering differed. Measured with immunoSEQ multiplex PCR; TCRdb has only the in-frame clones, and not every one. That table gives V, J and clone size, and the DNA gave D and trimming. Among approximately 1.9 million clones listed, 80% to 95% were seen once. This CDR3 region has 15 residues. V lost 3 bases and J 3 bases, leaving 15 bases between the germline ends. The germline gives CDR1 SGHKS, CDR2 YYEKEE (reference sequence).

V usage is TRBV5-5 and J usage is TRBJ2-5; maybe TRBD2 (7 bases). This sequence was found in a man younger than 30 in good health. Some clones in this sample may be carry-over from other donors' samples. The sample was naive CD8+ T cells from PBMCs. CDR3 protein: CASSSGGRSEETQYF. CDR3 DNA: TGTGCCAGCAGCTCCGGGGGGCGGTCTGAAGAGACCCAGTACTTC.